The T cell receptor (beta chain) described here comes from a study of T cell responses to AZD1222 COVID-19 vaccine. Overall study: Second-dose groups at about 4 or about 12 weeks were pooled.

The CDR3 spans 16 residues. V lost 0 bases, J lost 5 bases, and 5 bases stayed unmatched. Germline CDR1 SGHRS, CDR2 YFSETQ. Study observations and caveats: Only 6 or 7 AZD1222 recipients tested seropositive at baseline.

Turning to this clone: The antigen remains unidentified.

Produced via immunoSEQ multiplex PCR; TCRdb's table is partial and in-frame only. The table lists 54,000 or so clones, about 90% of them singletons. The specimen was peripheral blood, collected on day 0 of AZD1222 vaccination. The receptor was isolated from an adult in good health. The genes are TRBV5-1 and TRBJ1-6; 7 bases match TRBD1. The chain's CDR3 is CASSLEGRGNNSPLHF. The CDR3 bases are TGCGCCAGCAGCTTGGAGGGCAGGGGGAATAATTCACCCCTCCACTTT.